A selection of T cell receptor beta chains follows, all from one sample in a study of shared clonotypes between healthy human individuals. Profiled with immunoSEQ multiplex PCR; TCRdb holds only in-frame clones, not every one. The data show about 870,000 clones, with 90% to 95% seen just once and less than 25% held by the top ten. The sample consisted of naive CD8+ T cells sorted from blood. The receptors stem from a man under 40 in good health. The CDR3 runs from the conserved cysteine through the conserved F or W. The D gene is left open where the match is weak. Size values are once, few and many counts, or a class for expanded clones, and some rows have none.

v_call	clone_size	j_call	d_call	cdr3_nt	cdr3_aa
TRBV28	-	TRBJ2-2	-	TGTGCCAGCAGTTTAGGAACCGGGGAGCTGTTTTTT	CASSLGTGELFF
TRBV4-3	-	TRBJ1-4	-	TGCGCCAGCAGCCAAGATTCGGTTACAACTAATGAAAAACTGTTTTTT	CASSQDSVTTNEKLFF
TRBV4-1	-	TRBJ1-1	-	TGCGCCAGCAGCCAAGATTCCGGGTTTGAAGCTTTCTTT	CASSQDSGFEAFF
TRBV15	-	TRBJ1-5	-	TGTGCCACCAGCAGATTTGGGGTCAGGGCGGGCAATCAGCCCCAGCATTTT	CATSRFGVRAGNQPQHF
TRBV7-9	-	TRBJ2-5	TRBD1	TGTGCCAGCAGCTCACAGGGGGTCCGGGAGACCCAGTACTTC	CASSSQGVRETQYF
TRBV4-1	-	TRBJ2-1	-	TGCGCCAGCAGTCGATATTTAGCCTACAATGAGCAGTTCTTC	CASSRYLAYNEQFF
TRBV12-5	-	TRBJ2-3	-	TGTGCTAGTGCCCCGGGCTGGGTCACAGATACGCAGTATTTT	CASAPGWVTDTQYF
TRBV11-1	-	TRBJ2-1	-	TGTGCCAGCAGCTTTGACGGGGTTCGGCAGTTCTTC	CASSFDGVRQFF
TRBV5-8	-	TRBJ1-1	-	TGTGCCAGCAGCTTTACAGGGTCTGAAGCTTTCTTT	CASSFTGSEAFF
TRBV5-5	-	TRBJ1-4	-	TGTGCCAGCAGCTTGGCGGGACGGAGGAATGAAAAACTGTTTTTT	CASSLAGRRNEKLFF
TRBV9	-	TRBJ2-3	TRBD2	TGTGCCAGCAGCGCCGACGGACTAGTCACAGATACGCAGTATTTT	CASSADGLVTDTQYF
TRBV10-3	few	TRBJ1-2	-	TGTGCCATCAGCGAAGTCGAGGGCCGCCGGGTGGGGTTATATGGCTACACCTTC	CAISEVEGRRVGLYGYTF
TRBV5-4	-	TRBJ2-1	-	TGTGCCAGCAGCCACCGCTGGGCGGGGCCATACAATGAGCAGTTCTTC	CASSHRWAGPYNEQFF
TRBV30	once	TRBJ2-1	-	TGTGCCTGGTCCGGCGGGGAGAATGAGCAGTTCTTC	CAWSGGENEQFF
TRBV18	-	TRBJ1-1	-	TGTGCCAGCTCACCGAATCCGGGACTCCTGAACACTGAAGCTTTCTTT	CASSPNPGLLNTEAFF
TRBV30	-	TRBJ2-4	-	TGTGCCTGGACGGGCACTTTAACAAACATTCAGTACTTC	CAWTGTLTNIQYF
TRBV27	-	TRBJ2-7	-	TGTGCCGGCAGTTTACGGGACCCATACTACGAGCAGTACTTC	CAGSLRDPYYEQYF
TRBV30	-	TRBJ1-2	-	TGTGCCTGGAGCGATCTTCAGGGCCGCGGCTACACCTTC	CAWSDLQGRGYTF
TRBV29-1	-	TRBJ2-1	TRBD2	TGCAGCGTTGACCCACCGGGACTAGCGGGGAATGAGCAGTTCTTC	CSVDPPGLAGNEQFF
TRBV9	-	TRBJ2-4	-	TGTGCCAGCAGCGACCAAGGACTAGCCAAAAACATTCAGTACTTC	CASSDQGLAKNIQYF
TRBV7-6	-	TRBJ1-1	-	TGTGCCAGCAGCTTAGCGGCGGGCGCAGCACCTGAAGCTTTCTTT	CASSLAAGAAPEAFF
TRBV7-9	once	TRBJ2-2	-	TGTGCCAGCAGCTTAGCAGAGGAGCTGTTTTTT	CASSLAEELFF
TRBV7-6	-	TRBJ2-2	TRBD1	TGTGCCAGCAGTAACCCCGGGACAGGGTTGTCCGGGGAGCTGTTTTTT	CASSNPGTGLSGELFF
TRBV4-3	-	TRBJ1-2	-	TGCGCCAGCAGCCAAGATCGCGCGCCTAAACCATATGGCTACACCTTC	CASSQDRAPKPYGYTF
TRBV27	-	TRBJ2-7	-	TGTGCCAGCAGTTTCAGAGTCGGCTACGAGCAGTACTTC	CASSFRVGYEQYF
TRBV5-1	-	TRBJ2-7	TRBD1	TGCGCCAGCAGCCTGAGGACAGGGGGTTACGAGCAGTACTTC	CASSLRTGGYEQYF
TRBV15	-	TRBJ1-1	-	TGTGCCACCAGCAGAGAGGGGCAGAACACTGAAGCTTTCTTT	CATSREGQNTEAFF
TRBV5-1	-	TRBJ2-7	-	TGCGCCAGCAGCTTCACAGCTAGCTCCTACGAGCAGTACTTC	CASSFTASSYEQYF
TRBV7-6	-	TRBJ2-5	TRBD2	TGTGCCAGCAGCTTACCCGCAAGCGGGAGTTACCAAGAGACCCAGTACTTC	CASSLPASGSYQETQYF
TRBV19	-	TRBJ2-1	TRBD2	TGTGCCAGTAGACCGGGAGGGCCGAACAATGAGCAGTTCTTC	CASRPGGPNNEQFF
TRBV27	once	TRBJ2-7	TRBD2	TGTGCCAGCAGTTTTTCTAGCGGGAACGAGCAGTACTTC	CASSFSSGNEQYF
TRBV11-3	-	TRBJ2-7	TRBD1	TGTGCCAGTTCGGGACAGGACTCCTACGAGCAGTACTTC	CASSGQDSYEQYF
TRBV11-2	-	TRBJ2-3	-	TGTGCCAGCAGCTTAGGGGCTTTCCCTAGCACAGATACGCAGTATTTT	CASSLGAFPSTDTQYF
TRBV7-9	-	TRBJ2-7	-	TGTGCCAGCAGCCCGTCCGACCCTCTCGACGAGCAGTACTTC	CASSPSDPLDEQYF
TRBV20-1	-	TRBJ2-1	-	TGCAGTGTCAAGGGAGATGAGCAGTTCTTC	CSVKGDEQFF
TRBV7-9	once	TRBJ1-2	-	TGTGCCAGCAGTCTCGGGAATACTAGTGGGAGCTACACCTTC	CASSLGNTSGSYTF
TRBV4-3	-	TRBJ2-2	-	TGCGCCAGCAGCCAAGATAGGGCTGGAAACACCGGGGAGCTGTTTTTT	CASSQDRAGNTGELFF
TRBV27	-	TRBJ2-7	-	TGTGCCAGCAGTTTATCGTCAGGATTCTACGAGCAGTACTTC	CASSLSSGFYEQYF
TRBV28	-	TRBJ1-2	-	TGTGCCAGCAACGACTTAGCTAACTATGGCTACACCTTC	CASNDLANYGYTF
TRBV27	-	TRBJ2-1	-	TGTGCCAGCAGTTTGTTTGCGGGCAGGTCTAATGAGCAGTTCTTC	CASSLFAGRSNEQFF
TRBV5-5	-	TRBJ2-5	TRBD2	TGTGCCAGCAGCTTGTTCCGAGCGGGAGAAGGGGGAGAGACCCAGTACTTC	CASSLFRAGEGGETQYF
TRBV7-9	-	TRBJ2-7	-	TGTGCCAGCAGCCTCGGGACACCTTGGGAGCAGTACTTC	CASSLGTPWEQYF
TRBV29-1	-	TRBJ2-3	TRBD1	TGCAGCGGACAGGGTCATACGCAGTATTTT	CSGQGHTQYF
TRBV10-3	-	TRBJ2-1	TRBD2	TGTGCCGCTGGGACTAGCGGGAGAAGGGATGAGCAGTTCTTC	CAAGTSGRRDEQFF
TRBV27	-	TRBJ1-1	-	TGTGCCAGCAGTTTTTCATCGAACACTGAAGCTTTCTTT	CASSFSSNTEAFF
TRBV5-1	-	TRBJ2-7	-	TGCGCCAGCAGGCCGACAGGGGGAGCGGGAGGTAGCTACGAGCAGTACTTC	CASRPTGGAGGSYEQYF
TRBV11-2	-	TRBJ2-1	TRBD2	TGTGCCAGCAGCTTAGAAATCGGGAGGGCCTATGAGCAGTTCTTC	CASSLEIGRAYEQFF
TRBV28	-	TRBJ2-7	TRBD1	TGTGCCAGCAGTCTACCCCCGGGACAGGTTACCTACGAGCAGTACTTC	CASSLPPGQVTYEQYF
TRBV28	-	TRBJ1-1	TRBD1	TGTGCCAGCAGCCAGGGGACAGCTGAAGCTTTCTTT	CASSQGTAEAFF
TRBV11-2	-	TRBJ2-5	TRBD1	TGTGCCAGCAGCTCGCGGACAGGGGTCCAAGAGACCCAGTACTTC	CASSSRTGVQETQYF
TRBV7-9	once	TRBJ2-5	TRBD1	TGTGCCAGCAGCTTAGGTTCGACAGGGGGAGAGACCCAGTACTTC	CASSLGSTGGETQYF
TRBV6-5	few	TRBJ2-7	-	TGTGCCAGCAGTTACTCGAAGGCAGCCTACGAGCAGTACTTC	CASSYSKAAYEQYF